This T cell receptor beta chain was recovered during a study of T cells in Graves' hyperthyroidism and ophthalmopathy. There were TCR beta CDR3 regions amplified from RNA transcripts. RT-PCR in the first round (using the HTBI primer set) targeted the TCR CDR3. TCRdb reanalysed the multiplex PCR reads using MiXCR and keeps one entry per CDR3 protein. This sample has about 700,000 distinct CDR3 sequences, with 14% found just once. Study conclusions and caveats: Before onset, ophthalmopathy was predicted by the model a median approximately 6.7 months earlier.

Ten or more counts support this clonotype. The antigen is unknown. Among the patients, aged 18 to 65, hyperthyroidism was newly diagnosed and had lasted under 2 months. The sample was blood. The TCR was taken from a woman younger than 35 with Graves' hyperthyroidism.

CDR3 bases: TGTGCCAGCAGCGCTCGAGGTCAACTGTCCAATGAGCAGTTCTTC. It codes for CASSARGQLSNEQFF. The chain joins TRBV7-3 to TRBJ2-1; D gene uncertain. The V end was cut by 5 bases, the J end by 6 bases, with 17 bases between. Per germline, CDR1 SGHTA and CDR2 FQGTGA. This CDR3 comprises 15 residues.